This TCR beta chain originates from a study of blood T cell repertoires in COVID-19. Study-wide context: COVID-19 samples, acute and convalescent, were from the United States, Italy and Spain. Sources were T cells, B-cell-depleted T cells, or PBMCs; the material itself was cDNA or gDNA.

The CDR3 extends over 14 amino acids. The ends lost 3 bases at V and 4 bases at J; junction bases unmatched: 3. CDR1 is MDHEN, CDR2 SYDVKM, per germline. Per the study methods: Nucleated cell number was recorded as an estimate derived from reference gene primer amplification. Repertoires were generated with immunoSEQ multiplex PCR, while TCRdb's copy carries only in-frame clones and drops some. That table is the source of V, J and clone size, and D and trimming were worked out from the DNA. The table has approximately 41,000 clones, under 90% seen once. The sequenced sample consisted of peripheral blood. The receptor comes from a man aged 45-65 years with active COVID-19. V usage is TRBV28 and J usage is TRBJ2-5, with 9 bases matching TRBD1. The CDR3 DNA reads TGTGCCAGCAGTTTGGGGACAGGGCTAGAGACCCAGTACTTC. Translation: CASSLGTGLETQYF. The entire variable domain, with the rest obtained from reference TRBV28 and TRBJ2-5, is as follows: DVKVTQSSRYLVKRTGEKVFLECVQDMDHENMFWYRQDPGLGLRLIYFSYDVKMKEKGDIPEGYSVSREKKERFSLILESASTNQTSMYLCASSLGTGLETQYFGPGTRLLVL.